One T cell receptor beta chain is described in this entry. CDR3 length: 14 amino acids. The germline V gene encodes CDR1 LNHDA and CDR2 SQIVND (reference sequence). V lost 7 bases to trimming and J lost 3 bases, with 12 bases between them. This sample was included in a study of blood T cell repertoires in COVID-19. Repertoires were generated with immunoSEQ multiplex PCR, while TCRdb's copy carries only in-frame clones and drops some. The sample includes 95,000 to 150,000 clones, approximately 83% of them seen just once. Input material: peripheral blood. The chain joins TRBV19 to TRBJ1-4; D is possibly TRBD1 (6 bases). The sequence was obtained from a man aged 55-75 years with acute or convalescent COVID-19. CDR3 region: CASNDRMPNEKLFF. CDR3 coding DNA: TGTGCCAGTAATGACAGGATGCCTAATGAAAAACTGTTTTTT.